A single sample gave rise to the 32 T cell receptor beta chains below, sequenced in a study of cytomegalovirus exposure and HLA in healthy donors. Use of 60 Vbeta and 13 Jbeta primers characterized the PCR. TCRdb keeps only in-frame clones here, not all; method: immunoSEQ multiplex PCR. The sample lists roughly 150,000 clones, more than 9.5% occurring once. Material: PBMCs. These receptors were collected from a man over 45 in good health and CMV-seronegative.

This clone has just a few counts. In nucleotides, the CDR3 is TGTGCCAGCAGTGATCTACCCCGGGTAGGGGGCATCGGGGAGCTGTTTTTT. It yields the protein CASSDLPRVGGIGELFF. This rearrangement joins TRBV25-1 to TRBJ2-2; 7 nucleotides match TRBD1. The junction had 14 bases not matched to a gene; V was cut back by 3 bases and J by 7 bases. The CDR3 has 17 amino acids. Germline CDR1 MGHDK, CDR2 SYGVNS.

The V call is TRBV27, the J call TRBJ2-7; 7 nucleotides agree with TRBD1. J gave up 4 bases and V 2 bases, and 5 bases lay outside the gene matches. Germline lookup yields CDR1 MNHEY and CDR2 SMNVEV (reference sequence). This CDR3 is 14 amino acids long. The DNA of the CDR3 is TGTGCCAGCAGTTTAAAGACAGGGCAATACGAGCAGTACTTC. Translated: CASSLKTGQYEQYF.

Only a few counts were recorded for this clone. The J gene is TRBJ2-1, the V gene TRBV5-1; tentatively, D is TRBD1 (7 bases). CDR1 is SGHRS and CDR2 is YFSETQ in the germline V gene. Between the trimmed V and J ends, which lost 4 bases and 4 bases, there was a span of 18 bases. The CDR3 totals 16 residues. Written as DNA, the CDR3 is TGCGCCAGCAGCCCTGGGGGAGGCAGGGGGTACAATGAGCAGTTCTTC. It yields the protein CASSPGGGRGYNEQFF. Together with reference TRBV5-1 and TRBJ2-1, the CDR3 gives the full variable domain: KAGVTQTPRYLIKTRGQQVTLSCSPISGHRSVSWYQQTPGQGLQFLFEYFSETQRNKGNFPGRFSGRQFSNSRSEMNVSTLELGDSALYLCASSPGGGRGYNEQFFGPGTRLTVL.

This chain links TRBV19 with TRBJ1-2; possible D gene TRBD1, 5 bases. The V end lost 11 bases, the J end lost 3 bases, and 19 bases lay between the germline ends. This CDR3 has 14 amino acids. Germline V gene data show CDR1 as LNHDA and CDR2 as SQIVND (reference sequence). The DNA of the CDR3 is TGTGCCTCGGTGGGGGGAGCACTGGACTATGGCTACACCTTC. Residues: CASVGGALDYGYTF.

The rearrangement joins TRBV11-2 to TRBJ2-7, with 13 positions matching TRBD2. This CDR3 comprises 16 residues. Germline V gives CDR1 SGHAT, CDR2 FQNNGV. The ends lost 5 bases at V and 5 bases at J; junction bases unmatched: 9. The CDR3 spells CASSRTGLAGVNEQYF. As DNA, the CDR3 is TGTGCCAGCAGCCGAACTGGACTAGCGGGAGTTAACGAGCAGTACTTC.

This clone showed up just a few times. V usage is TRBV18 and J usage is TRBJ2-7; 7 nucleotides agree with TRBD1. This CDR3 has 14 amino acids. CDR1 KGHSH and CDR2 LQKENI come from the germline V gene. The V segment lost 5 bases and the J segment 3 bases; nucleotides outside the gene matches: 7. CDR3 sequence: CASSSGQEFYEQYF. As DNA, the CDR3 is TGTGCCAGCTCAAGCGGACAGGAGTTCTACGAGCAGTACTTC.

A few counts support this clone. The V call is TRBV25-1, the J call TRBJ1-3; possibly TRBD1 for D (6 bases). The CDR3 has 15 residues. Germline V gives CDR1 MGHDK, CDR2 SYGVNS. Trimming took off 3 bases at V and 2 bases at J, with 11 bases between the two ends. The CDR3 loop reads CASSEPGVPGNTIYF. The CDR3 nucleotides read TGTGCCAGCAGTGAGCCAGGGGTACCTGGAAACACCATATATTTT. The full variable domain, with the rest looked up from reference TRBV25-1 and TRBJ1-3, is EADIYQTPRYLVIGTGKKITLECSQTMGHDKMYWYQQDPGMELHLIHYSYGVNSTEKGDLSSESTVSRIRTEHFPLTLESARPSHTSQYLCASSEPGVPGNTIYFGEGSWLTVV.

This clone was seen only a few times. This sequence joins TRBV5-1 and TRBJ2-7; 12 bases align to TRBD2. Looked up from germline, CDR1 is SGHRS and CDR2 is YFSETQ. This CDR3 is built from 17 residues. V dropped 0 bases and J dropped 0; count of bases not matched to a gene: 4. The CDR3 DNA reads TGCGCCAGCAGCTTGGCTAGCGGGGGGGACAGCTCCTACGAGCAGTACTTC. This gives the protein CASSLASGGDSSYEQYF.

This clone was seen a few times. The V gene is TRBV5-5, the J gene TRBJ1-2; 9 bases agree with TRBD1. The CDR3 covers 17 residues. The J segment lost 4 bases and the V segment lost 0 bases, leaving 10 bases of the junction unmatched. Germline V gene data show CDR1 as SGHKS and CDR2 as YYEKEE (reference sequence). CDR3 nucleotides: TGTGCCAGCAGCTTGGTGGGGGACAGGGTTGGTATCTATGGCTACACCTTC. The encoded protein is CASSLVGDRVGIYGYTF. The whole variable domain, filled in from reference TRBV5-5 and TRBJ1-2, reads DAGVTQSPTHLIKTRGQQVTLRCSPISGHKSVSWYQQVLGQGPQFIFQYYEKEERGRGNFPDRFSARQFPNYSSELNVNALLLGDSALYLCASSLVGDRVGIYGYTFGSGTRLTVV.

The V call is TRBV6-1, the J call TRBJ2-3, with D tentatively TRBD1 (6 bases). Between the trimmed V and J ends, which lost 0 bases and 5 bases, there was a span of 12 bases. The CDR3 spans 15 residues. Germline V gives CDR1 MNHNS, CDR2 SASEGT. CDR3 protein: CASSEALGALDTQYF. In DNA form, the CDR3 reads TGTGCCAGCAGTGAAGCGCTGGGGGCATTAGATACGCAGTATTTT.

This clone was seen only a few times. The chain employs TRBV6-5 and TRBJ2-6, with D possibly being TRBD1 (5 bases). V shed 2 bases and J shed 4 bases, with 9 bases lying between them. Per germline, CDR1 MNHEY and CDR2 SVGAGI. The CDR3 is 15 residues long. The CDR3 nucleotides are TGTGCCAGCAGTTACCCTAGGGGCGGGGCCAACGTCCTGACTTTC. Protein sequence: CASSYPRGGANVLTF.

This clone was seen only a few times. The chain combines TRBV11-2 with TRBJ1-2; tentative D call: TRBD1 (5 bases). Trimming stripped 0 bases from V and 7 bases from J, with 12 bases between. The CDR3 is 14 amino acids. Germline lookup yields CDR1 SGHAT and CDR2 FQNNGV. The CDR3 protein is CASSLDRGTTGYTF. In DNA, the CDR3 is TGTGCCAGCAGCTTAGATCGGGGGACGACTGGCTACACCTTC. Looking up the rest from reference TRBV11-2 and TRBJ1-2 gives the full variable domain: EAGVAQSPRYKIIEKRQSVAFWCNPISGHATLYWYQQILGQGPKLLIQFQNNGVVDDSQLPKDRFSAERLKGVDSTLKIQPAKLEDSAVYLCASSLDRGTTGYTFGSGTRLTVV.

The V gene is TRBV7-2, the J gene TRBJ1-4; D might be TRBD1 (5 bases). V was cut by 1 base and J by 8 bases, with 8 bases left in between. The CDR3 is made up of 13 amino acids. CDR1 SGHTA and CDR2 FQGNSA come from the germline V gene. The CDR3 protein is CASSLGGPEKLFF. The CDR3 bases are TGTGCCAGCAGCTTAGGGGGCCCAGAAAAACTGTTTTTT. The full variable domain, in which reference TRBV7-2 and TRBJ1-4 provide the parts outside the CDR3, is GAGVSQSPSNKVTEKGKDVELRCDPISGHTALYWYRQSLGQGLEFLIYFQGNSAPDKSGLPSDRFSAERTGGSVSTLTIQRTQQEDSAVYLCASSLGGPEKLFFGSGTQLSVL.

This clone was recorded a few times. The chain is built from TRBV30 and TRBJ1-5; D uncertain. Per the germline V gene, CDR1 is GTSNPN and CDR2 is SVGIG (reference sequence). There are 13 residues in the CDR3. The V gene lost 2 bases and the J gene lost 5 bases, with 10 bases spanning the gap. The CDR3 reads CAWSFGSHQPQHF. The CDR3 DNA is TGTGCCTGGAGTTTTGGGAGCCATCAGCCCCAGCATTTT.

This clone turned up a few times. Other DNA sequences in the same sample also yield this CDR3. V is TRBV30 and J is TRBJ1-5; the D gene is possibly TRBD1 (5 bases). The germline V gene encodes CDR1 GTSNPN and CDR2 SVGIG (reference sequence). V gave up 0 bases and J gave up 2 bases, with 5 bases separating them. The CDR3 runs 13 residues. The CDR3 reads CAWSVGGNQPQHF. Here the CDR3 DNA reads TGTGCCTGGAGTGTAGGGGGCAATCAGCCCCAGCATTTT.

This clone was found a few times. J is TRBJ2-7 and V is TRBV2; the D is unclear. The CDR3 spans 14 residues. Germline V gives CDR1 SNHLY, CDR2 FYNNEI. V lost 10 bases to trimming and J lost 3 bases, with 19 bases between them. CDR3 DNA sequence: TGTGCCACAGAGAGAGCAGGCCACCACTACGAGCAGTACTTC. As protein: CATERAGHHYEQYF.

This clone came up a few times. This chain joins TRBV7-2 and TRBJ2-5; D possibly corresponds to TRBD2 (6 bases). Trimming removed 4 bases at V and 7 bases at J, with 13 bases between. Germline CDR1 SGHTA, CDR2 FQGNSA. The CDR3 totals 13 residues. The CDR3: CASSYGGFGTQYF. The CDR3 DNA sequence: TGTGCCAGCAGCTACGGAGGGTTTGGGACCCAGTACTTC.

The rearrangement joins TRBV30 to TRBJ2-2, with 12 nucleotides matching TRBD2. CDR1 GTSNPN and CDR2 SVGIG come from the germline V gene (reference sequence). V shed 1 base, J shed 3 bases, and the junction held 6 bases outside the gene matches. There are 17 residues in the CDR3. CDR3 nucleotide sequence: TGTGCCTGGAGTGGGGCTAGCGGGAGGGCCTACACCGGGGAGCTGTTTTTT. Its protein is CAWSGASGRAYTGELFF.

The chain links TRBV2 to TRBJ2-2; 8 bases line up with TRBD2. The CDR3 totals 17 residues. Germline CDR1 is SNHLY and CDR2 is FYNNEI. The J segment lost 5 bases and the V segment lost 2 bases, leaving 10 bases of the junction unmatched. The CDR3 reads CASSEWRGAFPTGELFF. CDR3 nucleotide sequence: TGTGCCAGCAGTGAATGGCGGGGGGCCTTTCCGACCGGGGAGCTGTTTTTT.

The chain recombines TRBV27 with TRBJ2-2; the match to TRBD1 covers 10 bases. The V and J ends lost 2 bases and 6 bases, in that order; junction bases with no gene match: 18. The CDR3 has 20 amino acids. CDR1 and CDR2 from the germline V gene are MNHEY and SMNVEV (reference sequence). CDR3 DNA: TGTGCCAGCAGTTTAGGAGTTGGGAGGAGGGACAGGGGAAGGCCCGGGGAGCTGTTTTTT. It translates to CASSLGVGRRDRGRPGELFF.

V is TRBV30 and J is TRBJ2-3, with a possible D match to TRBD2 (5 bases). This CDR3 contains 15 residues. CDR1 and CDR2 from the germline V gene are GTSNPN and SVGIG (reference sequence). Trimming shortened V by 3 bases and J by 1 base, and 14 bases separated the two germline ends. In DNA, the CDR3 is TGTGCCTGGAGGAAAGTCGGGGATCGCACAGATACGCAGTATTTT. This codes for CAWRKVGDRTDTQYF.

V usage is TRBV7-3 and J usage is TRBJ1-1; maybe TRBD1 (6 bases). The V gene's germline CDR1 is SGHTA and CDR2 FQGTGA. V lost 2 bases and J 3 bases, leaving 10 bases between the germline ends. The CDR3 runs 14 residues. In nucleotides, the CDR3 is TGTGCCAGCAGCTTAGTTCCAGGGGACACTGAAGCTTTCTTT. Translation gives CASSLVPGDTEAFF. Full variable domain (missing parts from reference TRBV7-3 and TRBJ1-1): GAGVSQTPSNKVTEKGKYVELRCDPISGHTALYWYRQSLGQGPEFLIYFQGTGAADDSGLPNDRFFAVRPEGSVSTLKIQRTERGDSAVYLCASSLVPGDTEAFFGQGTRLTVV.

This clone was detected a few times. J is TRBJ2-3 and V is TRBV7-3, with TRBD2 identical over 7 bases. V shed 4 bases, J shed 3 bases, and the junction held 7 bases outside the gene matches. The CDR3 runs to 15 residues. Germline V gene lookup returns CDR1 SGHTA and CDR2 FQGTGA. CDR3 bases: TGTGCCAGCAGCTCGCAAGCGGGACTTACAGATACGCAGTATTTT. Its translation is CASSSQAGLTDTQYF.

This clone was seen a handful of times. The chain employs TRBV5-1 and TRBJ2-5; 8 bases agree with TRBD1. Germline V gene sequence: CDR1 SGHRS, CDR2 YFSETQ. With 4 bases clipped from V and 4 bases from J, the junction kept 6 bases outside the gene matches. The CDR3 covers 14 residues. The CDR3 bases are TGCGCCAGCAGCCCAAGGACAGGGCGAGAGACCCAGTACTTC. Its translation is CASSPRTGRETQYF. The full variable domain, rest sourced from reference TRBV5-1 and TRBJ2-5, is KAGVTQTPRYLIKTRGQQVTLSCSPISGHRSVSWYQQTPGQGLQFLFEYFSETQRNKGNFPGRFSGRQFSNSRSEMNVSTLELGDSALYLCASSPRTGRETQYFGPGTRLLVL.

J is TRBJ2-7 and V is TRBV6-5, with TRBD1 matching over 11 bases. The CDR3 sequence is 14 residues long. In germline, CDR1 is MNHEY, CDR2 SVGAGI. V trimming: 5 bases; J trimming: 7 bases; junction bases outside the gene matches: 7. The CDR3 bases are TGTGCCAGCAGTAGGGGACAGGGGGTGAATGAGCAGTACTTC. Translating gives CASSRGQGVNEQYF.

This clone was found a few times. This rearrangement joins TRBV7-6 to TRBJ2-1; the match to TRBD2 covers 9 bases. The CDR3 covers 14 residues. Per the germline V gene, CDR1 is SGHVS and CDR2 is FNYEAQ. Losses at the gene ends were 5 bases for V and 10 bases for J; bases not matched to a gene: 9. The CDR3: CASSLTSGSWEQFF. CDR3 DNA sequence: TGTGCCAGCAGCCTCACTAGCGGGTCCTGGGAGCAGTTCTTC.

This clone was observed a handful of times. This CDR3 reads CASSEYAVGAGVPGANVLTF. Here the CDR3 DNA reads TGTGCCAGCAGTGAATATGCCGTGGGCGCGGGAGTCCCCGGGGCCAACGTCCTGACTTTC. The J gene is TRBJ2-6, the V gene TRBV2; 7 bases map to TRBD2. Trimming removed 2 bases from V and 4 bases from J; junction bases left unmatched: 17. There are 20 residues in the CDR3. Germline assignment: CDR1 SNHLY and CDR2 FYNNEI. The full variable domain, completed using reference TRBV2 and TRBJ2-6, is EPEVTQTPSHQVTQMGQEVILRCVPISNHLYFYWYRQILGQKVEFLVSFYNNEISEKSEIFDDQFSVERPDGSNFTLKIRSTKLEDSAMYFCASSEYAVGAGVPGANVLTFGAGSRLTVL.

This clone was recorded a few times. This rearrangement joins TRBV30 to TRBJ2-3; TRBD2 aligns across 9 bases. CDR1 and CDR2 from the germline V gene are GTSNPN and SVGIG (reference sequence). V shed 4 bases and J 0 bases; nucleotides not matched to a gene: 8. The CDR3 runs to 16 residues. Here the CDR3 DNA reads TGTGCCTGGAATTCAGGACTAGCGCCTAGCACAGATACGCAGTATTTT. As protein: CAWNSGLAPSTDTQYF.

This clone showed up just a few times. The chain links TRBV14 to TRBJ1-1; D is undetermined. V lost 3 bases to trimming and J lost 4 bases, with 6 bases between them. The CDR3 has 12 residues. CDR1 is SGHDN, CDR2 FVKESK, per germline. DNA of the CDR3: TGTGCCAGCAGCCATACGGGCACTGAAGCTTTCTTT. This sequence encodes CASSHTGTEAFF. The full variable domain, in which reference TRBV14 and TRBJ1-1 provide the parts outside the CDR3, is EAGVTQFPSHSVIEKGQTVTLRCDPISGHDNLYWYRRVMGKEIKFLLHFVKESKQDESGMPNNRFLAERTGGTYSTLKVQPAELEDSGVYFCASSHTGTEAFFGQGTRLTVV.

The table lists this clone with a few counts. The J gene is TRBJ1-1, the V gene TRBV9; 7 bases are a match to TRBD1. This CDR3 contains 15 residues. Losses at the gene ends were 3 bases for V and 1 base for J; bases not matched to a gene: 6. Germline V CDR1 and CDR2: SGDLS, YYNGEE. As DNA, the CDR3 is TGTGCCAGCAGCGCTAGACAGGGTTCGAACACTGAAGCTTTCTTT. Its protein is CASSARQGSNTEAFF.

The rearrangement uses TRBV27 and TRBJ2-7; D perhaps matches TRBD1 (6 bases). Germline lookup yields CDR1 MNHEY and CDR2 SMNVEV (reference sequence). V gave up 6 bases and J gave up 1 base, with 10 bases separating them. The CDR3 is made up of 13 amino acids. Here the CDR3 reads CASRTTGSYEQYF. The CDR3 coding sequence is TGTGCCAGCAGAACTACAGGGTCCTACGAGCAGTACTTC.

This clone was detected only a few times. This sequence joins TRBV5-1 and TRBJ2-2; D remains unclear. Looked up from germline, CDR1 is SGHRS and CDR2 is YFSETQ. The CDR3 runs to 14 residues. The germline V and J ends were trimmed by 4 bases and 9 bases, with 16 bases remaining between them. The CDR3 DNA follows: TGCGCCAGCAGCCTCCAAGTGAGCCCCCGGGAGCTGTTTTTT. Residues: CASSLQVSPRELFF.